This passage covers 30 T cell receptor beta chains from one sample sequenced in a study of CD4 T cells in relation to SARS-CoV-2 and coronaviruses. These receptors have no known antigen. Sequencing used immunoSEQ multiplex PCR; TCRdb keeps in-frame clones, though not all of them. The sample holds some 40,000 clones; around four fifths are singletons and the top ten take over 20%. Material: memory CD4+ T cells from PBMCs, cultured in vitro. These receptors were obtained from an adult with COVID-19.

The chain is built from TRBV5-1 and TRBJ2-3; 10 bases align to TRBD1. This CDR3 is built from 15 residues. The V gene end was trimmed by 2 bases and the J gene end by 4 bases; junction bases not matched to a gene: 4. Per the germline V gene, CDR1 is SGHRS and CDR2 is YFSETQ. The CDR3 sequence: CASSFGTGVADTQYF. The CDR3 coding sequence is TGCGCCAGCAGCTTCGGGACAGGGGTGGCAGATACGCAGTATTTT.

The CDR3 spells CASSHKFGYDNEQFF. The CDR3 DNA sequence: TGTGCCAGCAGCCACAAGTTCGGATACGACAATGAGCAGTTCTTC. The gene calls are TRBV5-4 and TRBJ2-1; D call uncertain. The CDR3 length is 15 residues. Germline V gene sequence: CDR1 SGHNT, CDR2 YYREEE (reference sequence). V was shortened by 4 bases and J by 5 bases, with 16 bases between the two germline ends. The full variable domain, in which reference TRBV5-4 and TRBJ2-1 provide the parts outside the CDR3, is ETGVTQSPTHLIKTRGQQVTLRCSSQSGHNTVSWYQQALGQGPQFIFQYYREEENGRGNFPPRFSGLQFPNYSSELNVNALELDDSALYLCASSHKFGYDNEQFFGPGTRLTVL.

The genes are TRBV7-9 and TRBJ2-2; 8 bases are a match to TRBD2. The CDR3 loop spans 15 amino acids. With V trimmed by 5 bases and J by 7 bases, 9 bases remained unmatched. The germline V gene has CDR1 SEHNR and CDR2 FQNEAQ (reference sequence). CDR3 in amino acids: CASSTGLAPNGELFF. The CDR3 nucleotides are TGTGCCAGCAGCACCGGACTAGCCCCTAACGGGGAGCTGTTTTTT.

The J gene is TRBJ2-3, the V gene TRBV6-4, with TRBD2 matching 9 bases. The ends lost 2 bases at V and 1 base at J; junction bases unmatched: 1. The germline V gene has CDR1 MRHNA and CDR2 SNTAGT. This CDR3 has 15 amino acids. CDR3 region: CASSDVAGGTDTQYF. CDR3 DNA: TGTGCCAGCAGTGACGTAGCGGGAGGCACAGATACGCAGTATTTT.

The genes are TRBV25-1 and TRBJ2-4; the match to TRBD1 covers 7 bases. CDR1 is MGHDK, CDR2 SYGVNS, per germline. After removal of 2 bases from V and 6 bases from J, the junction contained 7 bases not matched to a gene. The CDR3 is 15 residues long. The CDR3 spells CASSETDRSGNIQYF. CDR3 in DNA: TGTGCCAGCAGTGAAACGGACAGGTCAGGAAACATTCAGTACTTC.

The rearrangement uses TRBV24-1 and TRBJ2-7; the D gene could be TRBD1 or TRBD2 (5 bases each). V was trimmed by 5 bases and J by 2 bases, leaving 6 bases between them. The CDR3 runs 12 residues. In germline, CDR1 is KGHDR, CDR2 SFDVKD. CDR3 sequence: CATSAGPYEQYF. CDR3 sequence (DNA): TGTGCCACCAGTGCGGGGCCCTACGAGCAGTACTTC.

The CDR3 region has the DNA TGTGCCAGCAGCTTGGTCCTAGCGGGAGCCGACTACGAGCAGTACTTC. Amino acids: CASSLVLAGADYEQYF. V and J are TRBV7-9 and TRBJ2-7; 10 positions agree with TRBD2. J was trimmed by 3 bases and V by 3 bases; bases with no gene match: 8. CDR3 length: 16 amino acids. CDR1 is SEHNR, CDR2 FQNEAQ, per germline (reference sequence).

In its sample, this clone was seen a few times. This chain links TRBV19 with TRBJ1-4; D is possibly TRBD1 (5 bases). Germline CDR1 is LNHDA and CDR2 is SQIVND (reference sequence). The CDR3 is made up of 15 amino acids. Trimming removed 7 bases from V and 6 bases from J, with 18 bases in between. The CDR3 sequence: CASNGGGRGDEKLFF. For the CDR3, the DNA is TGTGCCAGTAACGGTGGTGGAAGGGGCGATGAAAAACTGTTTTTT. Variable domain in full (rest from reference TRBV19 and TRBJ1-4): DGGITQSPKYLFRKEGQNVTLSCEQNLNHDAMYWYRQDPGQGLRLIYYSQIVNDFQKGDIAEGYSVSREKKESFPLTVTSAQKNPTAFYLCASNGGGRGDEKLFFGSGTQLSVL.

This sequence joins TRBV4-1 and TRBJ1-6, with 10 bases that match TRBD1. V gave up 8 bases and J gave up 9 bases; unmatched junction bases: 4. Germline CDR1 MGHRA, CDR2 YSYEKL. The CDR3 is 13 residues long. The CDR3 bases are TGCGCCAGCCGGGACAGGGGCGCTTCACCCCTCCACTTT. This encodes CASRDRGASPLHF.

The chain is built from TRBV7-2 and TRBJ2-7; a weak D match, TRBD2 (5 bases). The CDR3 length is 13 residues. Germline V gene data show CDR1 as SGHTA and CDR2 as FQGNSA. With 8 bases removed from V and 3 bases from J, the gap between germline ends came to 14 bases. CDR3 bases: TGTGCCAGCTCCCCGGACTTGGTCTACGAGCAGTACTTC. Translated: CASSPDLVYEQYF.

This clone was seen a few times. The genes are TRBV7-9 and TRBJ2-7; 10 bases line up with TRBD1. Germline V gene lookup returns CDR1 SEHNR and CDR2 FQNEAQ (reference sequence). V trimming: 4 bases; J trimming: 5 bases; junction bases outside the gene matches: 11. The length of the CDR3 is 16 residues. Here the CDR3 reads CASSSQGTGTGDEQYF. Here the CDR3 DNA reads TGTGCCAGCAGCTCCCAGGGTACCGGGACAGGGGACGAGCAGTACTTC.

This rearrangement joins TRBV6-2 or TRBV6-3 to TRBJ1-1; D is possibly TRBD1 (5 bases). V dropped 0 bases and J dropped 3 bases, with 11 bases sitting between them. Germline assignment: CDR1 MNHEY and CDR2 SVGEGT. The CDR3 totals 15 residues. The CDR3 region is CASSYSLGGDTEAFF. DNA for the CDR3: TGTGCCAGCAGTTACTCGCTCGGGGGGGACACTGAAGCTTTCTTT.

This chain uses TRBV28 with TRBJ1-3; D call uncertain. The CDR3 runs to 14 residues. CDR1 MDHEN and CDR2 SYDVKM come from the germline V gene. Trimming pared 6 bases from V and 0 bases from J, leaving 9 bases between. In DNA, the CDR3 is TGTGCCAGCAGCGACATAAACTCTGGAAACACCATATATTTT. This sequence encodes CASSDINSGNTIYF.

The CDR3 nucleotides read TGTGCCAGCTCACCGGGGCTAGCGGGGCCCAATGAGCAGTTCTTC. Translation: CASSPGLAGPNEQFF. The V gene is TRBV18, the J gene TRBJ2-1, with TRBD2 matching over 9 bases. V was clipped by 3 bases and J by 6 bases; unmatched bases: 6. Germline V gene lookup returns CDR1 KGHSH and CDR2 LQKENI. The CDR3 has 15 amino acids.

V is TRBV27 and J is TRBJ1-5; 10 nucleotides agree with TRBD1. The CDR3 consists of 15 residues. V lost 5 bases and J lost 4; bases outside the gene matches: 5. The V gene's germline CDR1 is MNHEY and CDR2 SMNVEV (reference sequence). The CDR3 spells CASSRQGAGNQPQHF. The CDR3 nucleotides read TGTGCCAGCAGTCGACAGGGGGCGGGTAATCAGCCCCAGCATTTT.

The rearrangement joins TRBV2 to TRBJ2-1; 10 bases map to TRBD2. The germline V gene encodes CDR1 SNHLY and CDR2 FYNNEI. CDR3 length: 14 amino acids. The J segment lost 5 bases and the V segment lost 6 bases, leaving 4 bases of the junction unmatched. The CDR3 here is CASSRTSGHNEQFF. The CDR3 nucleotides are TGTGCCAGCAGCCGGACTAGCGGTCACAATGAGCAGTTCTTC.

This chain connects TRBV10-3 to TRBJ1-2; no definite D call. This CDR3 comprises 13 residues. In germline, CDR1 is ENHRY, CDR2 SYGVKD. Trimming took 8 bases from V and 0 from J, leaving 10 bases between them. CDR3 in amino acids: CAIAAAANYGYTF. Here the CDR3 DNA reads TGTGCCATCGCGGCAGCAGCTAACTATGGCTACACCTTC.

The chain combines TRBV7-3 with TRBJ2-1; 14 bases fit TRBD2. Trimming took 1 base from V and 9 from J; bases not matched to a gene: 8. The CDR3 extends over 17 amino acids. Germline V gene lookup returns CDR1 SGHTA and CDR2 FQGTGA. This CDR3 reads CASSLKGGLAGVPEQFF. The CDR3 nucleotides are TGTGCCAGCAGCTTAAAGGGGGGACTAGCGGGAGTTCCTGAGCAGTTCTTC.

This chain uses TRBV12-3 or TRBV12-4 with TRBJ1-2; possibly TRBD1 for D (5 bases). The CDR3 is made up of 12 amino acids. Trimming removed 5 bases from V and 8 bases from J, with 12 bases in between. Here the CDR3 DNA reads TGTGCCAGCAGTCTTCCGGGGCCGGGCTACACCTTC. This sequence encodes CASSLPGPGYTF.

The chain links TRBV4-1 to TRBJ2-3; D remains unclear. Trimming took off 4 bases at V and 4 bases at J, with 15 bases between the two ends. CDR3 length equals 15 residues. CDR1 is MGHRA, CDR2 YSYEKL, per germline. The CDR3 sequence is CASSRISGLSDTQYF. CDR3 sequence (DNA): TGCGCCAGCAGCCGAATCAGTGGGCTCTCAGATACGCAGTATTTT.

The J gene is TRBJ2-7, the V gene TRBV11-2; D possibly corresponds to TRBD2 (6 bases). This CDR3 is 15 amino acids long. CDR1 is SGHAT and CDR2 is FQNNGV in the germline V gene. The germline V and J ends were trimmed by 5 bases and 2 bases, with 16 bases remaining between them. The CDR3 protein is CASSPLSAGPYEQYF. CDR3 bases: TGTGCCAGCAGCCCCCTCTCCGCGGGACCCTACGAGCAGTACTTC.

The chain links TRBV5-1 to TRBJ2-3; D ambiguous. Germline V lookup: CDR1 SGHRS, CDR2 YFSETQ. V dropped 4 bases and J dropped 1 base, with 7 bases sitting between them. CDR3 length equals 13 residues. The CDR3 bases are TGCGCCAGCAGCCCCCCCCGCACAGATACGCAGTATTTT. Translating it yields CASSPPRTDTQYF.

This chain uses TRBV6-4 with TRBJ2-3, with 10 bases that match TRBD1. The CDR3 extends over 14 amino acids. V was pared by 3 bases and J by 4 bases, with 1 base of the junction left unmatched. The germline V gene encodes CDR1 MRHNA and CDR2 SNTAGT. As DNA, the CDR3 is TGTGCCAGCAGTGAGACAGGGGGCGCAGATACGCAGTATTTT. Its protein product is CASSETGGADTQYF.

CDR3 coding DNA: TGTGCCAGCAGTTACACATACAACTCTGGAAACACCATATATTTT. It is translated as CASSYTYNSGNTIYF. The rearrangement joins TRBV6-5 to TRBJ1-3; unclear D gene. The CDR3 length is 15 residues. Trimming stripped 2 bases from V and 0 bases from J, with 8 bases between. Germline V lookup: CDR1 MNHEY, CDR2 SVGAGI.

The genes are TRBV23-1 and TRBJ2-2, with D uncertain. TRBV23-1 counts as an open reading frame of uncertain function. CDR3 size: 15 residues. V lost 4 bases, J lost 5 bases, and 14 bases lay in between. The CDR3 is CASSPPLRWTGELFF. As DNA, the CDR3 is TGCGCCAGCAGTCCCCCCTTACGTTGGACCGGGGAGCTGTTTTTT.

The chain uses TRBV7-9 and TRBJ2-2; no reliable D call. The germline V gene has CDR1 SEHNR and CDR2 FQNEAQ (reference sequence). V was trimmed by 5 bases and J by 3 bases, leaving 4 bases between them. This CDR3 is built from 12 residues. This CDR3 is CASSPDTGELFF. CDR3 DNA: TGTGCCAGCAGCCCTGACACCGGGGAGCTGTTTTTT.

As DNA, the CDR3 is TGTGCCAGTACTAGAGCGGGAGCTGGCACAGATACGCAGTATTTT. It is translated as CASTRAGAGTDTQYF. The chain couples TRBV19 to TRBJ2-3; 8 nucleotides line up with TRBD2. The V gene's germline CDR1 is LNHDA and CDR2 SQIVND (reference sequence). The CDR3 contains 15 residues. The junction had 7 bases not matched to a gene; V was cut back by 7 bases and J by 1 base.

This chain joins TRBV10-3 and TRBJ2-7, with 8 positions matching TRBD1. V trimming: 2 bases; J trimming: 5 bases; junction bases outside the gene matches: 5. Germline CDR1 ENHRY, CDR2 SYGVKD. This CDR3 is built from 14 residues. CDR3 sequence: CAISERTGMNEQYF. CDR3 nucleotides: TGTGCCATCAGTGAGAGGACAGGGATGAACGAGCAGTACTTC.

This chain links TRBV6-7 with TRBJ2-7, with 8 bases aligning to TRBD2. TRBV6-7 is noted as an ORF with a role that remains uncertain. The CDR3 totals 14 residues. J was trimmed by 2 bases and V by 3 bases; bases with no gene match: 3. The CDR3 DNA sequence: TGTGCCAGCAGTTATTGGACTAGCCCCTACGAGCAGTACTTC. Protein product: CASSYWTSPYEQYF.

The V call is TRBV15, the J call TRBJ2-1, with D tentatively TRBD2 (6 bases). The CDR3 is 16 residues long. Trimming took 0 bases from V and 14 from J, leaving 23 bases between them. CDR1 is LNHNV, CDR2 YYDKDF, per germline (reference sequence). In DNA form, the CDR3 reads TGTGCCACCAGCAGAGACCGTAGCGGCCTATTACTCATAGAGTTCTTC. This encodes CATSRDRSGLLLIEFF.